The rows below give T cell receptor beta chains drawn from one sample of a study of prognosis after radiotherapy for stage I lung cancer. Each CDR3 protein gets one entry after TCRdb re-called the multiplex PCR reads with MiXCR. The sample shows 20,000 to 30,000 distinct CDR3 sequences, approximately 38% of them seen only once. The material was PBMCs, obtained before or after stereotactic body radiation therapy (not recorded which). Every receptor here comes from a donor at least 50 years old with non-small cell lung cancer. CDR3s include the opening cysteine and the closing phenylalanine or tryptophan. The D gene is left open where the match is weak. The size field is filled for only some rows; it gives once, few, many or a size class.

j_call | v_call | clone_size | d_call | cdr3_nt | cdr3_aa
TRBJ2-5 | TRBV5-1 | many | . | TGCGCCAGCAGCATGCGCGAGCGGCAAGAGACCCAGTACTTC | CASSMRERQETQYF
TRBJ2-1 | TRBV5-6 | many | TRBD2 | TGTGCCAGCAGCGGAGGACTAGAGGGGAGCTCCTACAATGAGCAGTTCTTC | CASSGGLEGSSYNEQFF
TRBJ2-1 | TRBV20-1 | . | . | TGCAGTGCTGTGGAGGGTGGCGAGGACAATGAGCAGTTCTTC | CSAVEGGEDNEQFF
TRBJ2-6 | TRBV6-1 | many | . | TGTGCCAGCAGTGCCTCTGGGGCCAACGTCCTGACTTTC | CASSASGANVLTF
TRBJ1-2 | TRBV20-1 | . | . | TGCAGTGCTAGAGAGGACCTGTCCTATGGCTACACCTTC | CSAREDLSYGYTF
TRBJ1-5 | TRBV20-1 | medium-sized | . | TGCAGTGCTAAGGTCTATAGCAATCAGCCCCAGCATTTT | CSAKVYSNQPQHF
TRBJ2-7 | TRBV15 | large | . | TGTGCCACCAGCACGCAGGGATACGAGCAGTACTTC | CATSTQGYEQYF
TRBJ2-3 | TRBV6-1 | many | TRBD2 | TGTGCCAGCAGTGTAGCTAGCGGGGGGTTCACAGATACGCAGTATTTT | CASSVASGGFTDTQYF
TRBJ2-2 | TRBV10-3 | . | . | TGTGCCATCAGTGAGATGGTCAACACCGGGGAGCTGTTTTTT | CAISEMVNTGELFF
TRBJ1-2 | TRBV18 | many | . | TGTGCCAGCTCACCAATCTCGGGGGCTGAGGACTATGGCTACACCTTC | CASSPISGAEDYGYTF
TRBJ2-7 | TRBV4-1 | many | TRBD2 | TGCGCCAGCAGCAAAGAAGGGAGAGGGACTAGCGGCTACGAGCAGTACTTC | CASSKEGRGTSGYEQYF
TRBJ2-3 | TRBV2 | . | TRBD2 | TGTGCCAGCAGTGAGATGCGGGGGAGCACAGATACGCAGTATTTT | CASSEMRGSTDTQYF
TRBJ1-3 | TRBV4-1 | many | . | TGCGCCAGCAGCCCCCCGGGCGGAAACACCATATATTTT | CASSPPGGNTIYF
TRBJ2-7 | TRBV5-1 | many | . | TGCGCCAGCAGCTTGGTTGGAGGGACGTACGAGCAGTACTTC | CASSLVGGTYEQYF
TRBJ2-7 | TRBV6-5 | . | TRBD1 | TGTGCCAGCAGTTACCTATCAGGGGGTTCCTACGAGCAGTACTTC | CASSYLSGGSYEQYF
TRBJ1-5 | TRBV12-3/TRBV12-4 | . | . | TGTGCCAGCAGGAAGGCCGTGACAGGTGATCAGCCCCAGCATTTT | CASRKAVTGDQPQHF
TRBJ2-5 | TRBV19 | many | . | TGTGCCAGTAGTCTCGAGGACAGTCGGGAGACCCAGTACTTC | CASSLEDSRETQYF
TRBJ1-2 | TRBV5-4 | many | . | TGTGCCAGCAGCATCCTTGACAGGAGACGATATGGCTACACCTTC | CASSILDRRRYGYTF
TRBJ2-2 | TRBV28 | many | . | TGTGCCAGCAGTCCTCACAGGGCCGCGAACACCGGGGAGCTGTTTTTT | CASSPHRAANTGELFF
TRBJ2-2 | TRBV9 | many | . | TGTGCCTGCAGCGACGGACGGCCCATGGGTCACACCGGGGAGCTGTTTTTT | CACSDGRPMGHTGELFF
TRBJ2-1 | TRBV20-1 | many | TRBD2 | TGCAGTGCGGCCCAGGGACTAAACAATGAGCAGTTCTTC | CSAAQGLNNEQFF
TRBJ2-3 | TRBV20-1 | . | TRBD2 | TGCAGTGCTAGAGATTGGGCTAGCGGGGCCCAGGATACGCAGTATTTT | CSARDWASGAQDTQYF
TRBJ2-3 | TRBV5-1 | . | TRBD1 | TGCGCCAGCAGCTTAGACAGGGCGGCAGATACGCAGTATTTT | CASSLDRAADTQYF
TRBJ1-2 | TRBV12-3/TRBV12-4 | once | TRBD1 | TGTGCCATCAGGGCACAGGGGGCTGGGGAAGGCTACACCTTC | CAIRAQGAGEGYTF
TRBJ2-6 | TRBV30 | . | TRBD1 | TGTGCCTGGAGGGGGACAGGGTCTGGGGCCAACGTTCCGACTTTC | CAWRGTGSGANVPTF
TRBJ2-2 | TRBV5-1 | . | . | TGCGCCAGCAGCAGGGACGGACAGATGAACACCGGGGAGCTGTTTTTT | CASSRDGQMNTGELFF
TRBJ2-7 | TRBV19 | many | . | TGTGCCAGTAGTCCCCCCGGGGACTCCTACGAGCAGTACTTC | CASSPPGDSYEQYF
TRBJ1-6 | TRBV27 | . | . | TGTGCCAGCAGCTTTTCCATGAGCGATTCTTCACCCCTCCACTTT | CASSFSMSDSSPLHF
TRBJ2-1 | TRBV7-3 | . | . | TGTGCCAGCAGCTTATCACCCGGGGGCGGGCGATGGAATGAGCAGTTCTTC | CASSLSPGGGRWNEQFF
TRBJ2-1 | TRBV20-1 | many | . | TGCAGTGCCGCACAGGGCGGCGTTTACAATGAGCAGTTCTTC | CSAAQGGVYNEQFF
TRBJ2-3 | TRBV7-3 | . | TRBD1 | TGTGCCAGCAGCCCAACAGGGGCCAGCACAGATACGCAGTATTTT | CASSPTGASTDTQYF
TRBJ2-7 | TRBV3-1 | . | TRBD1 | TGTGCCAGCAGCCAGAACCAGGGGGCGTACGAGCAGTACTTC | CASSQNQGAYEQYF
TRBJ2-7 | TRBV24-1 | many | . | TGTGCCACCAGTGATGCGTCTCGCTCCTTCGAGCAGTACTTC | CATSDASRSFEQYF
TRBJ2-7 | TRBV5-1 | . | . | TGCGCCAGCAGCTTGGCGGGGGTAGGGGGGTACTACGAGCAGTACTTC | CASSLAGVGGYYEQYF
TRBJ2-7 | TRBV7-2 | many | . | TGTGCCAGCTCCGATTGGGCCGGCGAGCAGTACTTC | CASSDWAGEQYF